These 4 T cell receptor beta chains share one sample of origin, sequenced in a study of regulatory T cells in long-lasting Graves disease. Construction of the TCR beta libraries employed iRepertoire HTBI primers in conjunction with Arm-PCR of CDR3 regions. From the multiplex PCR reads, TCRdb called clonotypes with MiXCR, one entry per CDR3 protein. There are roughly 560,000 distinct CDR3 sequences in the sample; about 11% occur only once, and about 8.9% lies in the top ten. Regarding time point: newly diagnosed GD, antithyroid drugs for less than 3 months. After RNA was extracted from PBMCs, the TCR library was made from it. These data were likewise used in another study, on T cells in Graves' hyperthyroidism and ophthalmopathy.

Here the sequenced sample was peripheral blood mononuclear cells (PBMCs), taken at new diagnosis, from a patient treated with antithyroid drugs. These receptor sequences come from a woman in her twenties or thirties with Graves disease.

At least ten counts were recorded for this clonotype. CDR3 amino acids: CASSQGQVNTEAFF. CDR3 in DNA: TGTGCCAGCAGTCAGGGACAGGTGAACACTGAAGCTTTCTTT. This chain uses TRBV12-3 or TRBV12-4 with TRBJ1-1; 8 bases are a match to TRBD1. With V trimmed by 5 bases and J by 0 bases, 2 bases remained unmatched. The CDR3 contains 14 residues.

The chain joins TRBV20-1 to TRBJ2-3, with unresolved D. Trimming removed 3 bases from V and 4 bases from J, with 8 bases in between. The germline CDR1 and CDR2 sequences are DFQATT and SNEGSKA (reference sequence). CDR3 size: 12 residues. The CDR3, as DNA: TGCAGTGCTAGCGTACCGGCAGATACGCAGTATTTT. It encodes CSASVPADTQYF.

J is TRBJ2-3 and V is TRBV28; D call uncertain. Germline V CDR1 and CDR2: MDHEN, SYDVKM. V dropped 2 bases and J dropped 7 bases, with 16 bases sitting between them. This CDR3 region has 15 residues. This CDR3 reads CASSLGRNYFHTQYF. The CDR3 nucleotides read TGTGCCAGCAGTTTAGGGCGGAACTATTTCCATACGCAGTATTTT.

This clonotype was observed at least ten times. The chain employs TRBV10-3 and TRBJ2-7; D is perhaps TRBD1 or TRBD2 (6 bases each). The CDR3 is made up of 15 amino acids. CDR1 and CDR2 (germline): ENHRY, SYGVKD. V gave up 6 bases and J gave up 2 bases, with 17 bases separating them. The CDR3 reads CAISGGGAAAYEQYF. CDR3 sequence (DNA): TGTGCCATCAGCGGAGGGGGAGCTGCAGCCTACGAGCAGTACTTC.